Presented here are 9 T cell receptor beta chains from one specimen sequenced in a study of cytotoxic CD8 clonotypes in ibrutinib-treated CLL. TCRdb's table, derived via immunoSEQ multiplex PCR, lists solely in-frame clones and lacks some. Of more than 300,000 clones listed, roughly 85% are singletons. Sequenced here: PBMCs, sampled before ibrutinib treatment. These receptors were collected from a human donor with chronic lymphocytic leukemia.

The V call is TRBV5-1, the J call TRBJ2-6; a weak D match, TRBD2 (5 bases). The length of the CDR3 is 18 residues. The V gene lost 1 base and the J gene lost 0 bases, with 14 bases spanning the gap. CDR1 SGHRS and CDR2 YFSETQ come from the germline V gene. The CDR3 bases are TGCGCCAGCAGCTTGTTTAGAGGGCGGACCTCTGGGGCCAACGTCCTGACTTTC. Protein: CASSLFRGRTSGANVLTF.

The chain recombines TRBV29-1 with TRBJ1-2, with TRBD1 matching over 10 bases. Trimming took 6 bases from V and 5 from J; bases not matched to a gene: 6. This CDR3 comprises 13 residues. Germline V lookup: CDR1 SQVTM, CDR2 ANQGSEA. The CDR3 DNA reads TGCAGCGTCCGGACAGGGGGGTTTTATGGCTACACCTTC. It yields the protein CSVRTGGFYGYTF.

The chain has TRBV5-1 and TRBJ2-3; the match to TRBD2 covers 7 bases. Germline CDR1 reads SGHRS; CDR2 reads YFSETQ. The CDR3 totals 18 residues. V shed 0 bases and J 3 bases; nucleotides not matched to a gene: 13. CDR3 residues: CASSLAPTSQEGTDTQYF. DNA for the CDR3: TGCGCCAGCAGCTTGGCCCCGACTAGCCAGGAGGGAACAGATACGCAGTATTTT.

The J gene is TRBJ2-1, the V gene TRBV28; D is perhaps TRBD1 (7 bases). Germline values: CDR1 MDHEN, CDR2 SYDVKM. The CDR3 has 19 residues. Trimming removed 8 bases from V and 1 base from J, with 27 bases in between. CDR3 coding DNA: TGTGCCAGCCGGGGTCCGGGACACCCCAGGGGGACTTCCTACAATGAGCAGTTCTTC. It encodes CASRGPGHPRGTSYNEQFF.

In DNA, the CDR3 is TGTGCCAGCAGTTACTCGTTAAGGGGGTCCAACGAGCAGTACTTC. This sequence encodes CASSYSLRGSNEQYF. The chain carries TRBV6-5 and TRBJ2-7; maybe TRBD1 (6 bases). Per the germline V gene, CDR1 is MNHEY and CDR2 is SVGAGI. V lost 0 bases, J lost 5 bases, and 14 bases lay in between. The CDR3 contains 15 residues.

The rearrangement joins TRBV15 to TRBJ2-5, with TRBD2 matching 8 bases. V lost 5 bases, J lost 7 bases, and 15 bases stayed unmatched. Germline V gene data show CDR1 as LNHNV and CDR2 as YYDKDF (reference sequence). The CDR3 covers 16 residues. CDR3 DNA: TGTGCCACCAGCCCTACTAGCGGACCAATTGGGAGGACCCAGTACTTC. This translates into CATSPTSGPIGRTQYF.

The chain couples TRBV11-2 to TRBJ1-2; D remains unclear. Trimming took off 1 base at V and 5 bases at J, with 11 bases between the two ends. The CDR3 is 14 amino acids. Germline CDR1 SGHAT, CDR2 FQNNGV. CDR3 coding DNA: TGTGCCAGCAGCTTAGTGGCACAGCCGTATGGCTACACCTTC. The encoded protein is CASSLVAQPYGYTF. The full variable domain, rest sourced from reference TRBV11-2 and TRBJ1-2, is EAGVAQSPRYKIIEKRQSVAFWCNPISGHATLYWYQQILGQGPKLLIQFQNNGVVDDSQLPKDRFSAERLKGVDSTLKIQPAKLEDSAVYLCASSLVAQPYGYTFGSGTRLTVV.

This chain joins TRBV19 and TRBJ2-1, with a weak D call TRBD2 (5 bases). The germline V gene has CDR1 LNHDA and CDR2 SQIVND (reference sequence). Trimming pared 8 bases from V and 6 bases from J, leaving 41 bases between. CDR3 length: 22 amino acids. The CDR3 protein is CASVPHRGLGQIGWAFGNEQFF. The DNA of the CDR3 is TGTGCCAGTGTTCCTCACCGGGGATTGGGCCAGATTGGCTGGGCGTTCGGCAATGAGCAGTTCTTC.

On this clone itself: This same CDR3 is encoded by further DNA sequences in the sample. The genes are TRBV5-1 and TRBJ1-4; D gene ambiguous. The CDR3 has 14 residues. V gave up 0 bases and J gave up 4 bases, with 7 bases separating them. Germline-derived CDR1 and CDR2 are SGHRS and YFSETQ. The CDR3 sequence is CASSLVPGNEKLFF. CDR3 DNA: TGCGCCAGCAGCTTGGTTCCAGGTAATGAAAAACTGTTTTTT.